Listed below are T cell receptor beta chains from one sample, sequenced in a study of blood T cells in healthy people across ages. TCRdb re-called the 5' RACE reads with MiXCR, one entry per CDR3 protein. The data show hundreds of thousands of distinct CDR3 sequences, around half seen once. What was sequenced was blood. Receptors were obtained from an older woman in good health. CDR3s include the opening cysteine and the closing phenylalanine or tryptophan. D genes are given only for firm matches. Clone size, where shown, is once, few, many, or a class for clones that have expanded.

clone_size d_call j_call v_call cdr3_nt cdr3_aa
- - TRBJ2-5 TRBV7-2 TGTGCCAGCAGCTCAAGAGGTCTTGCGGCCCAAGAGACCCAGTACTTC CASSSRGLAAQETQYF
few - TRBJ2-3 TRBV6-4 TGTGCCAGCAGTATTTCCGTCGGCGATACGCAGTATTTT CASSISVGDTQYF
- - TRBJ2-7 TRBV5-1 TGCGCCAGCAGCTTGTCTGCGGGCCAGGCCTACGAGCAGTACTTC CASSLSAGQAYEQYF
few TRBD1 TRBJ1-2 TRBV20-1 TGCAGTGCTGACAGGGGAGGATATGGCTACACCTTC CSADRGGYGYTF
- TRBD2 TRBJ2-1 TRBV5-1 TGCGCCAGCAGCTTGGCCCCTAGCGGGGTCGGTGAGCAGTTCTTC CASSLAPSGVGEQFF
- TRBD2 TRBJ2-3 TRBV7-2 TGTGCCAGCAGCCGAAAGGCCACTAGCGGGACTAGCACAGATACGCAGTATTTT CASSRKATSGTSTDTQYF
few TRBD2 TRBJ2-3 TRBV7-9 TGTGCCAGCAACCAACCGACTAGCAACACAGATACGCAGTATTTT CASNQPTSNTDTQYF
few - TRBJ2-5 TRBV28 TGTGCCAGCGGGAGGCTACAAGAGACCCAGTACTTC CASGRLQETQYF
- - TRBJ2-1 TRBV10-3 TGTGTCATCAGTGACGGGAACTACAATGAGCAGTTCTTC CVISDGNYNEQFF
- - TRBJ1-6 TRBV7-9 TGTGCCAGCAGCCACGACAGCAAAAATTCACCCCTCCACTTT CASSHDSKNSPLHF
- - TRBJ2-3 TRBV5-1 TGCGCCAGCAACTCCTATCGCACAGATACGCAGTATTTT CASNSYRTDTQYF
- TRBD1 TRBJ1-6 TRBV27 TGTGCCAGCAGTTTATCATCGGGACAGGGGCTCCCAAATTCGCCCCTCCACTTT CASSLSSGQGLPNSPLHF
- TRBD2 TRBJ2-1 TRBV7-2 TGTGCCAGCAGCTTATTTGTTCTGTCCGCGGGAGTTATCTATGAGCAGTTCTTC CASSLFVLSAGVIYEQFF
- TRBD1 TRBJ1-4 TRBV9 TGTGCCAGCAGCGCCGGGACAGGCGGGGCTGAAAAACTGTTTTTT CASSAGTGGAEKLFF
few - TRBJ2-2 TRBV7-3 TGTGCCAGCAGCTTAACGTACGAGACAGCGAACACCGGGGAGCTGTTTTTT CASSLTYETANTGELFF
- TRBD1 TRBJ1-6 TRBV20-1 TGCAGTGCGCCGGGACAGGGGGCTACCCTCCACTTT CSAPGQGATLHF
- TRBD2 TRBJ2-7 TRBV27 TGTGCCAGCAGCCGGGGGGGCCAGGGGTTTCCCTACGAGCAGTACTTC CASSRGGQGFPYEQYF
- - TRBJ1-5 TRBV6-2/TRBV6-3 TGTGCCAGCAGCCGCAGGCTTGAAAATCGGCCCCAGCATTTT CASSRRLENRPQHF
- TRBD2 TRBJ2-3 TRBV20-1 TGCAGTGCTAGAGAGCCGGGCGGGAGGCGTGGAGATACGCAGTATTTT CSAREPGGRRGDTQYF
few - TRBJ2-7 TRBV7-2 TGTGCCAGCAGCTTAGACCTCCATTCTACCGGGCAGTACTTC CASSLDLHSTGQYF
- - TRBJ2-2 TRBV10-3 TGTGCCATCAGTCAGGGTCCCTTAGGTACCGGGGAGCTGTTTTTT CAISQGPLGTGELFF
few - TRBJ2-3 TRBV15 TGTGCCACCAGCAAAGAAGTGTCAGATACGCAGTATTTT CATSKEVSDTQYF
- - TRBJ1-1 TRBV29-1 TGCAGCGTAGAAACAGGGACTAACACTGAAGCTTTCTTT CSVETGTNTEAFF
- - TRBJ1-5 TRBV6-6 TGTGCCAGCAGTGACAGGCCATACAATCAGCCCCAGCATTTT CASSDRPYNQPQHF
- TRBD1 TRBJ2-1 TRBV6-1 TGTGCCAGCAGATCTCAATATGGACAGGGGCTTAACAATGAGCAGTTCTTC CASRSQYGQGLNNEQFF
- TRBD2 TRBJ2-4 TRBV6-1 TGTGCCAGTTCGACCGGGAGGCCCAATACAAACATTCAGTACTTC CASSTGRPNTNIQYF
- TRBD2 TRBJ2-1 TRBV20-1 TGCAGTGCACCCGGGACTAGCGGGAGGCTCGATGAGCAGTTCTTC CSAPGTSGRLDEQFF
few TRBD2 TRBJ2-1 TRBV5-1 TGTGCCAGCAGCTCCGGGACTAGCGGACACAATGAGCAGTTCTTC CASSSGTSGHNEQFF
few TRBD1 TRBJ2-7 TRBV12-3/TRBV12-4 TGTGCCAGCAGAACCACTAGGGACAGGGGGCAGGGCGAGCAGTACTTC CASRTTRDRGQGEQYF
- TRBD1 TRBJ2-1 TRBV4-3 TGCGCCAGCAGCCACCTACCGGGACAGGTAAACAATGAGCAGTTCTTC CASSHLPGQVNNEQFF
- - TRBJ2-7 TRBV6-2/TRBV6-3 TGTGCCAGCAGTTACAACCAGGTCCTAGCCTACGAGCAGTACTTC CASSYNQVLAYEQYF
- - TRBJ1-5 TRBV2 TGTGCCAGCACGAACAGGGTCGTGAGCAATCAGCCCCAGCATTTT CASTNRVVSNQPQHF
- TRBD1 TRBJ2-3 TRBV24-1 TGTGCCACCAGTGACCGAGCCGGGACAGGGGTAGATACGCAGTATTTT CATSDRAGTGVDTQYF
- - TRBJ2-3 TRBV12-3/TRBV12-4 TGTGCCAGCAGCCCCTGGGGACCCAATGCGGGAGATACGCAGTATTTT CASSPWGPNAGDTQYF
- TRBD2 TRBJ2-7 TRBV2 TGTGCCAGCGGTAAGGAAGCGGGAGCCGAGCAGTACTTC CASGKEAGAEQYF
- TRBD1 TRBJ2-1 TRBV7-2 TGTGCCAGCAGCTCCCTGGGACAGGGGGAGCAGTTCTTC CASSSLGQGEQFF
few TRBD1 TRBJ1-2 TRBV10-3 TGTGCCATCAGTGAAAGGGGGCGCGCCTTCTATGGCTACACCTTC CAISERGRAFYGYTF
- TRBD1 TRBJ2-7 TRBV20-1 TGCAGTCTCTTTCCCGCGCTCAGGGGGCGATTGGACGAGCAGTACTTC CSLFPALRGRLDEQYF
- - TRBJ2-1 TRBV6-1 TGTGCCAGCAGTGAAATCGGGTCCTTCTCCTACAATGAGCAGTTCTTC CASSEIGSFSYNEQFF
- - TRBJ2-3 TRBV2 TGTGCCAGCAGGGAGGGGGCGGGCACAGATACGCAGTATTTT CASREGAGTDTQYF
- TRBD2 TRBJ2-3 TRBV3-1 TGTGCCAGCAGCCTGTCCCTAGCGGGATACACAGATACGCAGTATTTT CASSLSLAGYTDTQYF
few - TRBJ2-5 TRBV29-1 TGCAGCGTTCAATCAGGGCAAGAGACCCAGTACTTC CSVQSGQETQYF
few - TRBJ2-1 TRBV7-2 TGTGCCAGCAGCTTAGCTTGGACATCCGGTTACAATGAGCAGTTCTTC CASSLAWTSGYNEQFF
few - TRBJ2-7 TRBV10-3 TGTGCCATCAAAGGGGTGTTGGGCAACTACGAGCAGTACTTC CAIKGVLGNYEQYF
few - TRBJ2-5 TRBV9 TGTGCCAGCAGCGTAAATAGCGGCCAAGAGACCCAGTACTTC CASSVNSGQETQYF
- TRBD2 TRBJ2-1 TRBV28 TGTGCCAGCAGTTTAGGTAGCGGGAGGGTACAGGACAATGAGCAGTTCTTC CASSLGSGRVQDNEQFF
- TRBD1 TRBJ2-2 TRBV4-2 TGTGCCAGCAGCCATCCTACCTGGGACAGGGGTAACACCGGGGAGCTGTTTTTT CASSHPTWDRGNTGELFF
- - TRBJ2-2 TRBV7-2 TGTGCCAGCGCCCGCAGAGGGGACACCGGGGAGCTGTTTTTT CASARRGDTGELFF
few - TRBJ2-5 TRBV18 TGTGCCAGCTCACCGGCGCCCCAGGAGACCCAGTACTTC CASSPAPQETQYF
- - TRBJ2-5 TRBV7-2 TGTGCCAGCAGCTTAGACGGAACCGTACAAGAGACCCAGTACTTC CASSLDGTVQETQYF
- TRBD1 TRBJ2-7 TRBV7-2 TGTGCCAGCAGCTGGAGGACAGGGAACGAGCAGTACTTC CASSWRTGNEQYF